This TCR beta chain is from a study of T-cell memory formation after mild COVID-19. General observations from the study: Researchers found some responding clones in pre-infection memory, a sign that cross-reactive memory joined. Mainly CM and EM harbored the contracting CD4+ clones; mainly EMRA harbored the CD8+ ones. The SARS-CoV-2 specificity of second-wave clones reaching peak at day 37 remained unverified. Clones contracting day 15 to 85 were balanced CD4/CD8; later expanders leaned CD4+.

Trimming left V 2 bases short and J 3 bases short, with 4 bases between. The CDR3 covers 12 residues. CDR1 is KGHSH, CDR2 LQKENI, per germline. TCRdb used MiXCR to reprocess the 5' RACE reads, holding one entry per CDR3 protein. Found here are roughly 200,000 distinct CDR3 sequences, roughly 17% of them singletons; the top ten hold around 2%. On this clonotype itself: Its antigen is unidentified.

This chain connects TRBV18 to TRBJ1-1, with D hard to call. The sample consisted of PBMCs or a T cell subset sorted from them (not recorded which). This receptor was taken from an adult woman who had mild COVID-19 (a few samples of this study predate the infection). Cell type and time point are not known. CDR3 sequence: CASSPGHTEAFF. The CDR3 DNA reads TGTGCCAGCTCACCAGGGCACACTGAAGCTTTCTTT. The full variable domain, in which reference TRBV18 and TRBJ1-1 provide the parts outside the CDR3, is NAGVMQNPRHLVRRRGQEARLRCSPMKGHSHVYWYRQLPEEGLKFMVYLQKENIIDESGMPKERFSAEFPKEGPSILRIQQVVRGDSAAYFCASSPGHTEAFFGQGTRLTVV.